This entry lists 20 T cell receptor beta chains sequenced from one sample in a study of T cell responses to AZD1222 COVID-19 vaccine. Produced via immunoSEQ multiplex PCR; TCRdb's table is partial and in-frame only. The sample shows 140,000 to 150,000 clones, roughly 91% of them seen only once. The sequencing here drew on peripheral blood, taken on day 0 of AZD1222 vaccination. These receptors originate from an adult in good health.

The chain uses TRBV18 and TRBJ1-5; D gene uncertain. Germline V CDR1 and CDR2: KGHSH, LQKENI. The CDR3 sequence is 14 residues long. Trimming took off 4 bases at V and 6 bases at J, with 13 bases between the two ends. The CDR3 DNA reads as TGTGCCAGCTCACTAGCCGGACGGAGTCAGCCCCAGCATTTT. Its protein product is CASSLAGRSQPQHF.

This chain links TRBV29-1 with TRBJ1-1; 10 bases map to TRBD1. Germline V gives CDR1 SQVTM, CDR2 ANQGSEA. The V segment lost 0 bases and the J segment 14 bases; nucleotides outside the gene matches: 3. The CDR3 length is 11 residues. The CDR3 loop reads CSVEDPGQGFF. The CDR3 nucleotides are TGCAGCGTTGAAGATCCGGGACAGGGGTTCTTT.

The CDR3 region is CASSVVLALLYNSPLHF. The CDR3 nucleotides read TGTGCCAGCAGCGTAGTTCTGGCCCTTCTTTATAATTCACCCCTCCACTTT. The chain joins TRBV9 to TRBJ1-6, with D unclear. The germline V and J ends were trimmed by 0 bases and 4 bases, with 14 bases remaining between them. The CDR3 is 17 amino acids. Per the germline V gene, CDR1 is SGDLS and CDR2 is YYNGEE.

The V gene is TRBV6-5, the J gene TRBJ1-5; D perhaps matches TRBD1 (6 bases). Germline CDR1 MNHEY, CDR2 SVGAGI. This CDR3 is 15 amino acids long. V dropped 6 bases and J dropped 3 bases, with 15 bases sitting between them. In DNA form, the CDR3 reads TGTGCCAGCAGGGCGGGGGGCGCGGACAATCAGCCCCAGCATTTT. This sequence encodes CASRAGGADNQPQHF.

The J gene is TRBJ1-5, the V gene TRBV29-1, with a possible D match to TRBD1 (6 bases). The CDR3 spans 13 residues. CDR1 SQVTM and CDR2 ANQGSEA come from the germline V gene. V was trimmed by 7 bases and J by 4 bases, leaving 14 bases between them. CDR3 bases: TGCAGCGCCGCTACCACAGGGAATCAGCCCCAGCATTTT. This codes for CSAATTGNQPQHF. Full variable domain (missing parts from reference TRBV29-1 and TRBJ1-5): SAVISQKPSRDICQRGTSLTIQCQVDSQVTMMFWYRQQPGQSLTLIATANQGSEATYESGFVIDKFPISRPNLTFSTLTVSNMSPEDSSIYLCSAATTGNQPQHFGDGTRLSIL.

The chain uses TRBV6-7 and TRBJ1-5; D is possibly TRBD1 (6 bases). TRBV6-7 is an ORF, and what it does is uncertain. The CDR3 loop spans 16 amino acids. V was trimmed by 6 bases and J by 1 base, leaving 16 bases between them. DNA of the CDR3: TGTGCCAGCAGCAGGGGAGGGAATGAGAGCAATCAGCCCCAGCATTTT. It translates to CASSRGGNESNQPQHF.

The chain combines TRBV7-9 with TRBJ1-2; D gene ambiguous. The length of the CDR3 is 14 residues. Germline CDR1 reads SEHNR; CDR2 reads FQNEAQ (reference sequence). The V end lost 3 bases, the J end lost 1 base, and 9 bases lay between the germline ends. The CDR3 sequence: CASSFSTLNYGYTF. The CDR3 bases are TGTGCCAGCAGCTTTAGTACTCTTAACTATGGCTACACCTTC.

The chain employs TRBV6-5 and TRBJ1-1; D is unresolved. The V and J ends lost 6 bases and 7 bases respectively, with 9 bases between them. The germline gives CDR1 MNHEY, CDR2 SVGAGI. This CDR3 has 11 residues. The CDR3 DNA reads as TGTGCCAGCAGCGTTAGGAGTGAAGCTTTCTTT. Translated, it gives CASSVRSEAFF.

In this sample, this clone turned up a few times. The rearrangement links TRBV5-5 to TRBJ2-7; 7 nucleotides match TRBD1. Germline CDR1 SGHKS, CDR2 YYEKEE (reference sequence). The CDR3 totals 15 residues. V gave up 3 bases and J gave up 0 bases; unmatched junction bases: 6. The CDR3 loop reads CASSYTGALSYEQYF. CDR3 coding DNA: TGTGCCAGCAGCTATACAGGGGCCCTCTCCTACGAGCAGTACTTC. The variable domain in full, with the rest retrieved from reference TRBV5-5 and TRBJ2-7, is DAGVTQSPTHLIKTRGQQVTLRCSPISGHKSVSWYQQVLGQGPQFIFQYYEKEERGRGNFPDRFSARQFPNYSSELNVNALLLGDSALYLCASSYTGALSYEQYFGPGTRLTVT.

The chain combines TRBV30 with TRBJ1-1, with D unclear. Trimming pared 7 bases from V and 1 base from J, leaving 16 bases between. Germline-derived CDR1 and CDR2 are GTSNPN and SVGIG (reference sequence). The CDR3 sequence is 14 residues long. CDR3 bases: TGTGCCTTGCCGGGTCGTAACCCGAACACTGAAGCTTTCTTT. Protein sequence: CALPGRNPNTEAFF.

This sequence joins TRBV30 and TRBJ1-1; unclear D gene. V lost 0 bases and J lost 0, with 8 bases in between. The CDR3 covers 14 residues. Germline V gene sequence: CDR1 GTSNPN, CDR2 SVGIG (reference sequence). CDR3 nucleotide sequence: TGTGCCTGGAGTGTACGGGTTCTGAACACTGAAGCTTTCTTT. This translates into CAWSVRVLNTEAFF.

The chain is built from TRBV2 and TRBJ1-3, with D maybe TRBD1 (6 bases). Looked up from germline, CDR1 is SNHLY and CDR2 is FYNNEI. This CDR3 contains 15 residues. The germline V and J ends were trimmed by 5 bases and 0 bases, with 11 bases remaining between them. CDR3 sequence: CASSRTGHSGNTIYF. The CDR3 DNA reads as TGTGCCAGCAGTCGTACAGGGCACTCTGGAAACACCATATATTTT.

The chain is built from TRBV13 and TRBJ2-7; 10 nucleotides match TRBD1. The CDR3 has 14 amino acids. Germline V gene data show CDR1 as PRHDT and CDR2 as FYEKMQ (reference sequence). With V trimmed by 6 bases and J by 0 bases, 2 bases remained unmatched. The CDR3: CASRWTGGSYEQYF. The CDR3 bases are TGTGCCAGCAGGTGGACAGGGGGCTCCTACGAGCAGTACTTC.

This chain uses TRBV7-9 with TRBJ1-1; no firm D call. The germline gives CDR1 SEHNR, CDR2 FQNEAQ (reference sequence). V lost 5 bases and J lost 11, with 12 bases in between. The CDR3 extends over 11 amino acids. The CDR3 bases are TGTGCCAGCAGCCAGACCTTCGGGGCTTTCTTT. This encodes CASSQTFGAFF.

The rearrangement uses TRBV19 and TRBJ1-5; 8 nucleotides align to TRBD1. The CDR3 sequence is 16 residues long. Losses at the gene ends were 5 bases for V and 0 bases for J; bases not matched to a gene: 6. Germline CDR1 LNHDA, CDR2 SQIVND (reference sequence). CDR3 nucleotide sequence: TGTGCCAGTAGTTACTTAGACAGGGGTAGCAATCAGCCCCAGCATTTT. It specifies CASSYLDRGSNQPQHF.

The chain links TRBV27 to TRBJ1-2, with 7 nucleotides matching TRBD1. The length of the CDR3 is 14 residues. The germline CDR1 and CDR2 sequences are MNHEY and SMNVEV (reference sequence). V trimming: 6 bases; J trimming: 0 bases; junction bases outside the gene matches: 4. As DNA, the CDR3 is TGTGCCAGCAGCCAGGGACAGACTAACTATGGCTACACCTTC. Translating gives CASSQGQTNYGYTF.

On this clone itself: The same CDR3 can be traced to other DNA sequences in this sample. V gene TRBV6-5 combines with J gene TRBJ1-4, with TRBD1 matching 9 bases. The CDR3 is 13 amino acids. V was pared by 5 bases and J by 6 bases, with 1 base of the junction left unmatched. The germline gives CDR1 MNHEY, CDR2 SVGAGI. For the CDR3, the DNA is TGTGCCAGCAGTAGACAGGGGGATGAAAAACTGTTTTTT. This codes for CASSRQGDEKLFF.

V gene TRBV19 combines with J gene TRBJ1-2; D possibly corresponds to TRBD1 (5 bases). V shed 7 bases and J shed 4 bases, with 13 bases lying between them. The germline gives CDR1 LNHDA, CDR2 SQIVND (reference sequence). This CDR3 is built from 13 residues. CDR3 DNA: TGTGCCAGTACCCCGACAGACGTCTATGGCTACACCTTC. This codes for CASTPTDVYGYTF.

This chain links TRBV7-2 with TRBJ1-5; D gene uncertain. The CDR3 contains 16 residues. Trimming stripped 2 bases from V and 1 base from J, with 12 bases between. Germline loops: CDR1 SGHTA, CDR2 FQGNSA. The CDR3 region has the DNA TGTGCCAGCAGCTTATTCTCTCGGTACAGCAATCAGCCCCAGCATTTT. Translated, it gives CASSLFSRYSNQPQHF.

The chain joins TRBV7-8 to TRBJ2-1, with D possibly TRBD2 on 5 matching bases. There are 15 residues in the CDR3. V dropped 5 bases and J dropped 0 bases, with 11 bases sitting between them. The V gene's germline CDR1 is SGHVS and CDR2 FQNEAQ. CDR3 sequence reads: CASSPDLGSYNEQFF. CDR3 nucleotides: TGTGCCAGCAGCCCGGACTTAGGCTCCTACAATGAGCAGTTCTTC.